The 16 T cell receptor beta chains reported below all come from one sample, sequenced in a study of T-cell memory formation after mild COVID-19. TCRdb processed the 5' RACE reads anew with MiXCR; each CDR3 protein has one entry. The sample includes about 180,000 distinct CDR3 sequences, less than 20% of them seen just once. Sequenced material: PBMCs or a T cell subset sorted from them (not recorded which). Receptors originate from a man aged 18 to 29 who had mild COVID-19 (a few samples of this study predate the infection). Cell type and time point are not known.

V gene TRBV7-9 combines with J gene TRBJ2-2; 7 bases match TRBD2. Germline V gene sequence: CDR1 SEHNR, CDR2 FQNEAQ (reference sequence). The CDR3 loop spans 15 amino acids. Trimming at V came to 5 bases and at J to 4 bases, leaving 7 bases not matched to a gene. CDR3 bases: TGTGCCAGCAGCACGAGAGGACTAGTCACCGGGGAGCTGTTTTTT. Encoded protein: CASSTRGLVTGELFF.

This clonotype came up a few times. V gene TRBV7-8 combines with J gene TRBJ1-5; TRBD1 matches at 8 bases. From germline, CDR1 is SGHVS and CDR2 FQNEAQ. V shed 5 bases, J shed 10 bases, and the junction held 10 bases outside the gene matches. The CDR3 extends over 14 amino acids. In nucleotides, the CDR3 is TGTGCCAGCAGCGCTAGGACAGGGATTAACCCCCAGCATTTT. Its protein is CASSARTGINPQHF.

This clonotype was counted only a few times. The V call is TRBV21-1, the J call TRBJ2-7; the D call of TRBD1 is as the table states it, not checked on the DNA. TRBV21-1 counts as a pseudogene. The CDR3 is 14 residues long. CDR3 sequence: CASSKPRQGCEQYV. CDR3 DNA: TGTGCCAGCAGCAAACCCCGACAGGGATGCGAGCAGTACGTC.

The chain is built from TRBV7-2 and TRBJ1-2; 7 positions match TRBD1. V lost 5 bases to trimming and J lost 4 bases; unmatched junction nucleotides: 7. Per the germline V gene, CDR1 is SGHTA and CDR2 is FQGNSA. The CDR3 runs 14 residues. DNA for the CDR3: TGTGCCAGCAGCCCAGGGACAGCAAGCTATGGCTACACCTTC. Its protein is CASSPGTASYGYTF.

A few counts support this clonotype. The rearrangement joins TRBV7-9 to TRBJ1-1; tentatively, D is TRBD1 (6 bases). The CDR3 contains 14 residues. Germline V gene lookup returns CDR1 SEHNR and CDR2 FQNEAQ (reference sequence). V lost 2 bases, J lost 1 base, and 8 bases lay in between. CDR3 bases: TGTGCCAGCAGCTTACAGGGGTGGAACACTGAAGCTTTCTTT. Its protein is CASSLQGWNTEAFF. Filled out from reference TRBV7-9 and TRBJ1-1, the complete variable domain reads DTGVSQNPRHKITKRGQNVTFRCDPISEHNRLYWYRQTLGQGPEFLTYFQNEAQLEKSRLLSDRFSAERPKGSFSTLEIQRTEQGDSAMYLCASSLQGWNTEAFFGQGTRLTVV.

The chain has TRBV3-1 and TRBJ2-2, with D unresolved. V shed 1 base and J shed 5 bases, with 8 bases lying between them. CDR1 is LGHDT, CDR2 YNNKEL, per germline (reference sequence). The CDR3 extends over 14 amino acids. The CDR3 sequence is CASSQGVGTGELFF. CDR3 nucleotides: TGTGCCAGCAGCCAAGGGGTCGGGACCGGGGAGCTGTTTTTT.

This clonotype has a handful of counts. The chain has TRBV18 and TRBJ2-1, with TRBD2 identical over 15 bases. J gave up 10 bases and V 5 bases, and 6 bases lay outside the gene matches. The CDR3 has 15 amino acids. Germline V gene sequence: CDR1 KGHSH, CDR2 LQKENI. The CDR3 nucleotides are TGTGCCAGCTCAACCGGGACTAGCGGGGGGCAGGAGCAGTTCTTC. It translates to CASSTGTSGGQEQFF.

This chain links TRBV4-1 with TRBJ1-4, with D unresolved. Trimming removed 4 bases at V and 8 bases at J, with 20 bases between. The CDR3 sequence is 16 residues long. Germline V CDR1 and CDR2: MGHRA, YSYEKL. The CDR3 sequence is CASSRKDRASGEKLFF. CDR3 coding DNA: TGCGCCAGCAGCCGGAAGGATCGGGCCTCGGGGGAAAAACTGTTTTTT.

This rearrangement joins TRBV3-1 to TRBJ1-5; D unclear. The germline V and J ends were trimmed by 5 bases and 4 bases, with 9 bases remaining between them. The CDR3 loop spans 13 amino acids. From germline, CDR1 is LGHDT and CDR2 YNNKEL (reference sequence). CDR3 DNA: TGTGCCAGCAGCGCCGACACTAATCAGCCCCAGCATTTT. Translation gives CASSADTNQPQHF.

This clonotype has only a few counts. The gene calls are TRBV15 and TRBJ1-1; a possible D gene is TRBD1 (6 bases). Germline V gives CDR1 LNHNV, CDR2 YYDKDF (reference sequence). V shed 0 bases and J shed 11 bases, with 13 bases lying between them. The CDR3 has 13 residues. The CDR3 DNA reads as TGTGCCACCAGCAGAGACCAGGGGCAACGGGCTTTCTTT. The encoded protein is CATSRDQGQRAFF.

The chain employs TRBV10-2 and TRBJ2-1; D call uncertain. This CDR3 has 14 residues. The ends were cut back, 7 bases at V and 5 bases at J, with 15 bases in the middle. CDR1 is WSHSY, CDR2 SAAADI, per germline. As DNA, the CDR3 is TGCGCCAGCACTACCTCCTCACCTAACAATGAGCAGTTCTTC. Amino acids: CASTTSSPNNEQFF.

This clonotype was seen a few times. This chain joins TRBV6-5 and TRBJ2-7, with D perhaps matching TRBD1 (6 bases). V lost 0 bases and J lost 2, with 11 bases in between. Germline V lookup: CDR1 MNHEY, CDR2 SVGAGI. The CDR3 is made up of 15 amino acids. The CDR3 here is CASSYSMAGAYEQYV. The DNA of the CDR3 is TGTGCCAGCAGTTACTCGATGGCAGGGGCCTACGAGCAGTACGTC.

This clonotype was detected only a few times. V gene TRBV9 combines with J gene TRBJ2-3; 10 nucleotides agree with TRBD2. The germline V gene encodes CDR1 SGDLS and CDR2 YYNGEE. The V and J ends lost 3 bases and 6 bases, in that order; junction bases with no gene match: 10. The CDR3 is 16 amino acids. CDR3 sequence: CASSAAPVSGGDTQYF. The CDR3 DNA follows: TGTGCCAGCAGCGCCGCACCAGTTAGCGGGGGGGATACGCAGTATTTT. The full variable domain, rest sourced from reference TRBV9 and TRBJ2-3, is DSGVTQTPKHLITATGQRVTLRCSPRSGDLSVYWYQQSLDQGLQFLIQYYNGEERAKGNILERFSAQQFPDLHSELNLSSLELGDSALYFCASSAAPVSGGDTQYFGPGTRLTVL.

This clonotype was observed a few times. The chain has TRBV5-1 and TRBJ2-3, with TRBD1 matching over 8 bases. CDR1 is SGHRS and CDR2 is YFSETQ in the germline V gene. The junction had 2 bases not matched to a gene; V was cut back by 4 bases and J by 1 base. This CDR3 is built from 14 residues. This CDR3 is CASSEGQGTDTQYF. CDR3 nucleotides: TGCGCCAGCAGCGAGGGACAGGGCACAGATACGCAGTATTTT. Drawing the rest from reference TRBV5-1 and TRBJ2-3, the complete variable domain is KAGVTQTPRYLIKTRGQQVTLSCSPISGHRSVSWYQQTPGQGLQFLFEYFSETQRNKGNFPGRFSGRQFSNSRSEMNVSTLELGDSALYLCASSEGQGTDTQYFGPGTRLTVL.

This chain links TRBV7-2 with TRBJ1-2; D may be TRBD1 (5 bases). The CDR3 sequence is 12 residues long. Trimming pared 5 bases from V and 6 bases from J, leaving 10 bases between. Per germline, CDR1 SGHTA and CDR2 FQGNSA. For the CDR3, the DNA is TGTGCCAGCAGCAGCCAGGGTAATGGCTACACCTTC. This codes for CASSSQGNGYTF.

This clonotype was seen at least ten times. The J gene is TRBJ2-1, the V gene TRBV7-2, with D possibly being TRBD1 (5 bases). Germline V lookup: CDR1 SGHTA, CDR2 FQGNSA. Trimming took off 3 bases at V and 9 bases at J, with 18 bases between the two ends. The CDR3 spans 15 residues. CDR3 protein: CASSFQPDIYSEQFF. The DNA of the CDR3 is TGTGCCAGCAGCTTTCAACCGGACATCTATAGTGAGCAGTTCTTC.